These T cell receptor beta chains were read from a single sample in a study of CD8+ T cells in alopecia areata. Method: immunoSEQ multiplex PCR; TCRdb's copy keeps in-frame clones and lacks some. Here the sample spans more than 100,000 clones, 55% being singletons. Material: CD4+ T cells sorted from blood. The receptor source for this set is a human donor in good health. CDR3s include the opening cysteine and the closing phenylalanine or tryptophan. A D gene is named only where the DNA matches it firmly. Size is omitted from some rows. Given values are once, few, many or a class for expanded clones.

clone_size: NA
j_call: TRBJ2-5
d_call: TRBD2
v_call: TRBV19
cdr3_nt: TGTGCCAGTTCACAGCAACTAGCGCGACAAGAGACCCAGTACTTC
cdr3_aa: CASSQQLARQETQYF

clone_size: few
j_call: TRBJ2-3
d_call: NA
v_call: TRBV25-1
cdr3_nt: TGTGCCAGCAGTGACACCCAGGGGGGCGACACAGATACGCAGTATTTT
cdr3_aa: CASSDTQGGDTDTQYF

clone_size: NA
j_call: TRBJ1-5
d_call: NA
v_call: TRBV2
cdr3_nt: TGTGCCAGCAGGGGACAACCCAATAGCAATCAGCCCCAGCATTTT
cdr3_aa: CASRGQPNSNQPQHF

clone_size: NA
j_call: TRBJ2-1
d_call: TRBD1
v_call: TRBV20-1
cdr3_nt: TGCAGTGCTACCGGGACAGCCCATAGGATCTTC
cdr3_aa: CSATGTAHRIF

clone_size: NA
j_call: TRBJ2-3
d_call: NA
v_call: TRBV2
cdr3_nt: TGTGCCAGCAGTGATGGTGGTGCGAACACAGATACGCAGTATTTT
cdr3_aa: CASSDGGANTDTQYF

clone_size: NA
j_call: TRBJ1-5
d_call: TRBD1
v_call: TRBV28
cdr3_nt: TGTGCCAGCACAGCGACAGGGTCGGAATCCCAGCATTTT
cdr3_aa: CASTATGSESQHF

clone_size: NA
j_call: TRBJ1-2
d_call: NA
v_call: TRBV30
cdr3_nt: TGTGCCTGGAGCCCGGGGACCTATGGCTACACCTTC
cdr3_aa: CAWSPGTYGYTF

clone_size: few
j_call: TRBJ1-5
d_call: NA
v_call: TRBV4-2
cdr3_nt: TGTGCCAGCAGCCAGGGCGGGGCGGCAGGGAATCAGCCCCAGCATTTT
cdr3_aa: CASSQGGAAGNQPQHF

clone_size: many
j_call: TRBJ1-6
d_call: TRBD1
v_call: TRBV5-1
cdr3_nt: TGCGCCAGCAGCTTGGCCGAGGGACAGGATAATTCACCCCTCCACTTT
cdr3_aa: CASSLAEGQDNSPLHF

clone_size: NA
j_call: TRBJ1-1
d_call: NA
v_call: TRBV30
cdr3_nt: TGTGCCTGGAACTATCGGCCGTCTGAGGGGCCCGGGGGAGCTTTCTTT
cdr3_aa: CAWNYRPSEGPGGAFF

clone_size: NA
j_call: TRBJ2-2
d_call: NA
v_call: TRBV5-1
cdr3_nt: TGCGCCAGCAGACCAGGGGAAACCGGGGAGCTGTTTTTT
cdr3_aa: CASRPGETGELFF

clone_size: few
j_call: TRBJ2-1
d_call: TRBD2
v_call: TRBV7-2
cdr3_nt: TGTGCCAGCAGCTTTAGCGGGGGGCCGGGGCGCTCCTACAATGAGCAGTTCTTC
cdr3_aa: CASSFSGGPGRSYNEQFF

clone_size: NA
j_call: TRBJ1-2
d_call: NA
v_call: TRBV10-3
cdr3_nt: TGTGCCATCAGCCGGGACTGGGGACTTAACTATGGCTACACCTTC
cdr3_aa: CAISRDWGLNYGYTF

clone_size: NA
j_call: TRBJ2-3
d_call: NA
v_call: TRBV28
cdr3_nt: TGTGCCAGCAGTTTATCGGGGGCAGATACGCAGTATTTT
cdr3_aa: CASSLSGADTQYF

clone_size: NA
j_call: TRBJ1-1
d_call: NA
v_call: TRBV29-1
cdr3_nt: TGCAGCGTTGATCCCGGGACGGGGAACACTGAAGCTTTCTTT
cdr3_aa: CSVDPGTGNTEAFF

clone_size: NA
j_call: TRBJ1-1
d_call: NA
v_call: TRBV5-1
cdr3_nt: TGCGCCAGCAGCTTGGCCGCGGGGATGAACACTGAAGCTTTCTTT
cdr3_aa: CASSLAAGMNTEAFF

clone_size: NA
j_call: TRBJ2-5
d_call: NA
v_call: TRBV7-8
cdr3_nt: TGTGCCAGCAGCTTAGCGCTCGGGACGGAGACCCAGTACTTC
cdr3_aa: CASSLALGTETQYF

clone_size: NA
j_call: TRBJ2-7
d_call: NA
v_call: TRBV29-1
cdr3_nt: TGCAGCGGTGGCGAGTCCTACGAGCAGTACTTC
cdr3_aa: CSGGESYEQYF

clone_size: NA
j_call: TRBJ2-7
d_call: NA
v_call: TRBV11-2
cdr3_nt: TGTGCCAGCAGCTTCGCCACCAATTACGAGCAGTACTTC
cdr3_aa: CASSFATNYEQYF

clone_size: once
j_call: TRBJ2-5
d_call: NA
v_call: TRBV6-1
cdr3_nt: TGTGCCAGCAGTAACCCCCAAGAGACCCAGTACTTC
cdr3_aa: CASSNPQETQYF

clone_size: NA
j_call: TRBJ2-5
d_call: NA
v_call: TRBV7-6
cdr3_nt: TGTGCCAGCAGCCTACAGGACTCCCAAGAGACCCAGTACTTC
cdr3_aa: CASSLQDSQETQYF

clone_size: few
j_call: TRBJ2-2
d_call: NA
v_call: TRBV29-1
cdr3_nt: TGCAGCGTCCGCCCGGGCGGCACCGGGGAGCTGTTTTTT
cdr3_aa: CSVRPGGTGELFF

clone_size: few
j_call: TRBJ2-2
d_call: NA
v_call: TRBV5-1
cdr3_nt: TGCGCCAGCAGCTTGGGGAACACCGGGGAGCTGTTTTTT
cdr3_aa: CASSLGNTGELFF

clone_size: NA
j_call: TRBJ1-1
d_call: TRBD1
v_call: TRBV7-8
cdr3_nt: TGTGCCAGCAGCCCTTATATAGGGGGCGACAGGTCCGCTGAAGCTTTCTTT
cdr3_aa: CASSPYIGGDRSAEAFF

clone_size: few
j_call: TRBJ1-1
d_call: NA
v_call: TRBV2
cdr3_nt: TGTGCCAGCAGTGGACAGGAGAACACTGAAGCTTTCTTT
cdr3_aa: CASSGQENTEAFF

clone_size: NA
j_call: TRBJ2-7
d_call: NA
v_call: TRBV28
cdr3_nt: TGTGCCAGCAGTCCCGGGGGTGCCGATAGCTACGAGCAGTACTTC
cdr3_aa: CASSPGGADSYEQYF

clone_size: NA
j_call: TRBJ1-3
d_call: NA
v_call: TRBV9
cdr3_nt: TGTGCCAGCAGCGTAGAGGGCTCTGGAAACACCATATATTTT
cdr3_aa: CASSVEGSGNTIYF

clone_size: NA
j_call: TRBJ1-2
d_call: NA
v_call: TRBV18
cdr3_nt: TGTGCCAGCTCACACTTGGAGGGAACCTCCTATGGCTACACCTTC
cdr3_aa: CASSHLEGTSYGYTF

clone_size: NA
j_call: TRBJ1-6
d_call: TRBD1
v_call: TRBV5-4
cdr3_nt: TGTGCCAGCAGCTATGACAGGGGTCATTCACCCCTCCACTTT
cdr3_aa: CASSYDRGHSPLHF

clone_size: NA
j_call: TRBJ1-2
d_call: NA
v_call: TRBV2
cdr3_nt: TGTGCCAGCAGTGCCGAAGGCTCTAACTATGGCTACACCTTC
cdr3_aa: CASSAEGSNYGYTF

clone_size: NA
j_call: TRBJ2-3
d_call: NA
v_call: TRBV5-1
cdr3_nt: TGCGCCAGCAGCTTGGGGGTGGCAGATACGCAGTATTTT
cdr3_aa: CASSLGVADTQYF

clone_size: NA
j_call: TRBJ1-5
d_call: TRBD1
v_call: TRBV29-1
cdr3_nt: TGCATTCCACCAGGGATGGGTCAGGGGGGTCGAAGGAGCAATCAGCCCCAGCATTTT
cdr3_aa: CIPPGMGQGGRRSNQPQHF

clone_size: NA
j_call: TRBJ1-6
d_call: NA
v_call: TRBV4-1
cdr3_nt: TGCGCCAGCAGGATGCCGACCGTTGGGGGTTCCAATTCACCCCTCCACTTT
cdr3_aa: CASRMPTVGGSNSPLHF

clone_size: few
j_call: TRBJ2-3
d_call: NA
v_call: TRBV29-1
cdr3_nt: TGCAGCGTGGGTACGATTAGCACAGATACGCAGTATTTT
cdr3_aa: CSVGTISTDTQYF

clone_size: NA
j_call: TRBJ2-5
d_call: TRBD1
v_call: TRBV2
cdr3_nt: TGTGCCAGCAGTGAAGGTCCGGGACAGGGTGGGAAAGAAGAGACCCAGTACTTC
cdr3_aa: CASSEGPGQGGKEETQYF

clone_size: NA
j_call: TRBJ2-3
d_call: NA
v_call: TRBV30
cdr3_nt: TGTGCCTGGATGAGGGGAGGAGGAGATACGCAGTATTTT
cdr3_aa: CAWMRGGGDTQYF

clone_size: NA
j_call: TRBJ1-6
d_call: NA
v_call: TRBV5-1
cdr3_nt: TGCGCCAGCAGCTTGATGGATTCACCCCTCCACTTT
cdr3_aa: CASSLMDSPLHF

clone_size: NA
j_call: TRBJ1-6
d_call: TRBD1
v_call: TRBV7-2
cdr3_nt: TGTGCCAGCATCCAAACAGGGGTTAATTCACCCCTCCACTTT
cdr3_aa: CASIQTGVNSPLHF

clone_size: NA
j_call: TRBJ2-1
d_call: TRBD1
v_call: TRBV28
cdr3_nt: TGTGCCAGCAAGACAACAGGGGTCCCCGACAATGAGCAGTTCTTC
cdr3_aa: CASKTTGVPDNEQFF

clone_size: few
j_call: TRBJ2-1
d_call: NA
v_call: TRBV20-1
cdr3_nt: TGCAGTGCAGGGGCCAACAATGAGCAGTTCTTC
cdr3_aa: CSAGANNEQFF

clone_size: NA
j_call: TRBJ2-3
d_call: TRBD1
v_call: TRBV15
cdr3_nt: TGTGCCACCAGGCTCGGGACAGTGAGCACAGATACGCAGTATTTT
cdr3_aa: CATRLGTVSTDTQYF

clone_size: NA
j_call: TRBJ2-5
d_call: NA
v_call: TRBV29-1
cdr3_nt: TGCAGCGTTGCACTGACAACCGCGACTGAGACCCAGTACTTC
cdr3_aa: CSVALTTATETQYF

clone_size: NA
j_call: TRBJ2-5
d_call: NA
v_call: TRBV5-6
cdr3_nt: TGTGCCAGCAGCTTACTACAAGGGGAGACCCAGTACTTC
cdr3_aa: CASSLLQGETQYF

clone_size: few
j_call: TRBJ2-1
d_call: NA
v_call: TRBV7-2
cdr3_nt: TGTGCCAGCAGCCCGGGGAGCTCCTACAATGAGCAGTTCTTC
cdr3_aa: CASSPGSSYNEQFF

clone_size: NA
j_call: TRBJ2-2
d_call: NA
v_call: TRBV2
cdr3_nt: TGTGCCAGCAATGGGAGGAAGGACACCGGGGAGCTGTTTTTT
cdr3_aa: CASNGRKDTGELFF

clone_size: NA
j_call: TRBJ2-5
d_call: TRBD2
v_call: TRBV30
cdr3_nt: TGTGCCTGGACCCACCCAGCGGGGGGGCTTGAGACCCAGTACTTC
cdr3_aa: CAWTHPAGGLETQYF

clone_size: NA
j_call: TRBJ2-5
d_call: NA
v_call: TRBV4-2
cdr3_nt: TGTGCCAGCAGCCAAGGCTCCGAGGGGACTCAAGAGACCCAGTACTTC
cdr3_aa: CASSQGSEGTQETQYF

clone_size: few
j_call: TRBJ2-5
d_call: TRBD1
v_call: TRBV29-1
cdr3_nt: TGCAGCGTTAGGACAGGGGGCTTATCGGAGACCCAGTACTTC
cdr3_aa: CSVRTGGLSETQYF

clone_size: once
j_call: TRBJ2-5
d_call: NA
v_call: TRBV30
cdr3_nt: TGTGCCTGGAGTACCGGAGCTGAGACCCAGTACTTC
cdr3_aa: CAWSTGAETQYF

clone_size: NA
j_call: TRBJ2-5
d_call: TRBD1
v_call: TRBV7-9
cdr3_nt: TGTGCCAGCAGCGAAACAGGGGGAGAGACCCAGTACTTC
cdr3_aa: CASSETGGETQYF

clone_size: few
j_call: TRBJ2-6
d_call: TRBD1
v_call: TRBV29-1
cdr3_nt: TGCAGCGTAGGGACAGGGGGTGGTGGGGCCAACGTCCTGACTTTC
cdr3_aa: CSVGTGGGGANVLTF

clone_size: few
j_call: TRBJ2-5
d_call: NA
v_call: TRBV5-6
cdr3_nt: TGTGCCAGCAGCTTAGGAGCGGTCGAGACCCAGTACTTC
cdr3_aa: CASSLGAVETQYF